Below are 22 T cell receptor beta chains sequenced from a single sample in a study of T cell clonotyping in hematopoietic cell transplantation (dated by TCRdb to the early 2020s). The library was generated by the immunoSEQ multiplex PCR assay. TCRdb provides this immuneACCESS table in a form limited to in-frame rearrangements. Some clones are lacking; in checked studies, under half of them reflect an unresolved V gene, and why the rest are absent is not known. Present in this sample are 26,000 or so clones, around 95% of which were seen just once. Clones ranked in the top ten supply 1.1% to 1.5% of the sample. The sequenced sample was peripheral blood mononuclear cells. Receptors originate from a man aged 45-65 years in good health. Some clones in this sample may be carry-over from other donors' samples.

This CDR3 reads CASFPHGGVKNQPQHF. Here the CDR3 DNA reads TGTGCCAGCTTTCCTCACGGGGGGGTAAAGAATCAGCCCCAGCATTTT. The J gene is TRBJ1-5, the V gene TRBV27; maybe TRBD1 (5 bases). The CDR3 is 16 amino acids. Germline CDR1 MNHEY, CDR2 SMNVEV (reference sequence). The V end lost 8 bases, the J end lost 4 bases, and 21 bases lay between the germline ends.

The chain carries TRBV30 and TRBJ1-2; D gene uncertain. This CDR3 has 11 residues. The V gene lost 1 base and the J gene lost 7 bases, with 7 bases spanning the gap. Germline V gives CDR1 GTSNPN, CDR2 SVGIG (reference sequence). The CDR3 DNA reads TGTGCCTGGAGTGGACCTGGTGGCTACACCTTC. The encoded protein is CAWSGPGGYTF.

J is TRBJ1-1 and V is TRBV9; D not certain. Germline V lookup: CDR1 SGDLS, CDR2 YYNGEE. The V gene lost 6 bases and the J gene lost 3 bases, with 18 bases spanning the gap. The CDR3 has 15 amino acids. In DNA, the CDR3 is TGTGCCAGCAATCCTCTTATGGCATCCGACACTGAAGCTTTCTTT. Translation: CASNPLMASDTEAFF.

The chain couples TRBV2 to TRBJ2-7, with 7 bases fitting TRBD1. Looked up from germline, CDR1 is SNHLY and CDR2 is FYNNEI. This CDR3 region has 16 residues. V was pared by 6 bases and J by 0 bases, with 11 bases of the junction left unmatched. The CDR3 DNA follows: TGTGCCAGCAGCATTAACCGGGACAGTCGCTCCTACGAGCAGTACTTC. As protein: CASSINRDSRSYEQYF.

The V call is TRBV2, the J call TRBJ2-2; a weak D match, TRBD2 (5 bases). The CDR3 sequence is 15 residues long. V was cut by 4 bases and J by 4 bases, with 13 bases left in between. CDR1 SNHLY and CDR2 FYNNEI come from the germline V gene. The CDR3 DNA sequence: TGTGCCAGCAGTGTAAGAGGAGGAGGCACCGGGGAGCTGTTTTTT. Translation gives CASSVRGGGTGELFF.

The chain joins TRBV28 to TRBJ2-1, with D tentatively TRBD1 (6 bases). CDR1 is MDHEN, CDR2 SYDVKM, per germline. V shed 6 bases and J shed 4 bases, with 16 bases lying between them. CDR3 length equals 15 residues. The CDR3 coding sequence is TGTGCCAGCAGCTCCCCCGACAGGAGATACAATGAGCAGTTCTTC. This encodes CASSSPDRRYNEQFF.

The chain is built from TRBV2 and TRBJ2-7; unclear D gene. This CDR3 contains 14 residues. The V and J ends lost 8 bases and 0 bases respectively, with 14 bases between them. The V gene's germline CDR1 is SNHLY and CDR2 FYNNEI. The CDR3 coding sequence is TGTGCCAGCCTGAGGACGTCGAGCTCCTACGAGCAGTACTTC. Its translation: CASLRTSSSYEQYF.

The chain has TRBV27 and TRBJ1-5, with no clear D. Germline CDR1 MNHEY, CDR2 SMNVEV (reference sequence). CDR3 length: 13 residues. Trimming cost V 9 bases and J 6 bases, with 15 bases left between them. For the CDR3, the DNA is TGTGCCAGTAGGTGGGCCCCCAGTCAGCCCCAGCATTTT. It specifies CASRWAPSQPQHF.

The chain recombines TRBV6-1 with TRBJ1-1, with D perhaps TRBD1 (5 bases). The CDR3 is 16 residues long. The ends were cut back, 8 bases at V and 4 bases at J, with 23 bases in the middle. Germline CDR1 and CDR2: MNHNS and SASEGT. CDR3 coding DNA: TGTGCCAGCCGTGCAACGTCCGGGGGGATCGGCACTGAAGCTTTCTTT. Its translation is CASRATSGGIGTEAFF.

The chain combines TRBV19 with TRBJ1-1, with 9 bases fitting TRBD1. Per germline, CDR1 LNHDA and CDR2 SQIVND (reference sequence). The junction had 3 bases not matched to a gene; V was cut back by 5 bases and J by 2 bases. The CDR3 totals 14 residues. CDR3 sequence: CASSWDRVNTEAFF. CDR3 in DNA: TGTGCCAGTAGTTGGGACAGGGTTAACACTGAAGCTTTCTTT.

The gene calls are TRBV5-4 and TRBJ1-6; D remains ambiguous. With 1 base removed from V and 9 bases from J, the gap between germline ends came to 8 bases. Looked up from germline, CDR1 is SGHNT and CDR2 is YYREEE (reference sequence). The CDR3 runs 13 residues. Written as DNA, the CDR3 is TGTGCCAGCAGCTTGTTTGTGGGTTCACCCCTCCACTTT. Its translation: CASSLFVGSPLHF.

The chain joins TRBV7-3 to TRBJ1-5; D call uncertain. V was pared by 3 bases and J by 0 bases, with 3 bases between. Germline V lookup: CDR1 SGHTA, CDR2 FQGTGA. This CDR3 region has 13 residues. CDR3 residues: CASSFNSNQPQHF. For the CDR3, the DNA is TGTGCCAGCAGCTTTAATAGCAATCAGCCCCAGCATTTT. The whole variable domain, remainder taken from reference TRBV7-3 and TRBJ1-5, is GAGVSQTPSNKVTEKGKYVELRCDPISGHTALYWYRQSLGQGPEFLIYFQGTGAADDSGLPNDRFFAVRPEGSVSTLKIQRTERGDSAVYLCASSFNSNQPQHFGDGTRLSIL.

The V call is TRBV6-1, the J call TRBJ1-4, with TRBD1 identical over 8 bases. This CDR3 has 14 residues. V lost 4 bases, J lost 8 bases, and 6 bases stayed unmatched. Germline V gene sequence: CDR1 MNHNS, CDR2 SASEGT. CDR3 amino acids: CASSGGQGSEKLFF. The CDR3 DNA is TGTGCCAGCAGTGGAGGACAGGGTTCCGAAAAACTGTTTTTT.

The V and J genes are TRBV11-3 and TRBJ2-7; 10 nucleotides agree with TRBD2. Germline V gives CDR1 SGHNT, CDR2 YENEEA. V lost 6 bases to trimming and J lost 5 bases; unmatched junction nucleotides: 4. This CDR3 is 13 amino acids long. The CDR3 bases are TGTGCCAGCAGGGCTAGCGGGAGCGACGAGCAGTACTTC. This codes for CASRASGSDEQYF.

This clone was counted once. V gene TRBV7-8 combines with J gene TRBJ1-2, with 8 bases matching TRBD1. This CDR3 is 15 amino acids long. Germline V gene sequence: CDR1 SGHVS, CDR2 FQNEAQ. Unmatched junction bases numbered 14, after V lost 6 bases and J lost 8 bases. This CDR3 reads CASSFVQGAGGGYTF. The CDR3 nucleotides are TGTGCCAGCAGTTTTGTGCAGGGGGCAGGCGGAGGCTACACCTTC.

The rearrangement joins TRBV5-5 to TRBJ1-2; no firm D call. The CDR3 has 13 amino acids. Germline CDR1 and CDR2: SGHKS and YYEKEE (reference sequence). The ends were cut back, 2 bases at V and 7 bases at J, with 12 bases in the middle. CDR3 sequence reads: CASSFDGEGGYTF. The DNA for the CDR3 is TGTGCCAGCAGCTTTGATGGGGAGGGTGGCTACACCTTC.

The rearrangement links TRBV7-2 to TRBJ1-1; D call uncertain. The CDR3 spans 14 residues. The V end lost 5 bases, the J end lost 1 base, and 11 bases lay between the germline ends. Germline V CDR1 and CDR2: SGHTA, FQGNSA. In DNA form, the CDR3 reads TGTGCCAGCAGCCTCAGACGGGGGAACACTGAAGCTTTCTTT. Its protein is CASSLRRGNTEAFF.

This CDR3 is CASSLGGTNTEAFF. In DNA, the CDR3 is TGTGCCAGCAGTTTAGGGGGGACGAACACTGAAGCTTTCTTT. V and J are TRBV6-5 and TRBJ1-1, with D possibly matching TRBD1 (6 bases). V lost 4 bases and J 1 base, leaving 10 bases between the germline ends. The germline V gene encodes CDR1 MNHEY and CDR2 SVGAGI. The CDR3 is made up of 14 amino acids.

Notes on this clone: This sample includes further DNA sequences coding for the same CDR3. This sequence joins TRBV29-1 and TRBJ1-1; 9 nucleotides align to TRBD1. CDR3 size: 11 residues. V shed 6 bases, J shed 5 bases, and the junction held 1 base outside the gene matches. Per germline, CDR1 SQVTM and CDR2 ANQGSEA. The CDR3 here is CSVDRGTEAFF. The CDR3 DNA reads as TGCAGCGTCGACAGGGGGACTGAAGCTTTCTTT.

CDR3 loop: CASSSDSSYGYTF. CDR3 DNA: TGTGCCAGCAGCTCGGACAGTTCTTATGGCTACACCTTC. The rearrangement joins TRBV11-2 to TRBJ1-2, with a possible D match to TRBD1 (6 bases). The germline V and J ends were trimmed by 4 bases and 5 bases, with 11 bases remaining between them. Germline V gene lookup returns CDR1 SGHAT and CDR2 FQNNGV. CDR3 length: 13 amino acids.

CDR3 sequence reads: CASSRTGGEAFF. In DNA form, the CDR3 reads TGCGCCAGCAGTAGGACAGGCGGAGAAGCTTTCTTT. The J gene is TRBJ1-1, the V gene TRBV10-1; 7 nucleotides agree with TRBD1. V was clipped by 5 bases and J by 8 bases; unmatched bases: 5. Germline V gene data show CDR1 as WNHNN and CDR2 as SYGVQD (reference sequence). The CDR3 has 12 amino acids.

The chain employs TRBV7-2 and TRBJ1-5, with 10 bases matching TRBD1. V trimming: 7 bases; J trimming: 7 bases; junction bases outside the gene matches: 7. Germline CDR1 SGHTA, CDR2 FQGNSA. The CDR3 runs to 14 residues. The CDR3: CASTSGTGEQPQHF. In nucleotides, the CDR3 is TGTGCCAGCACGTCCGGGACAGGGGAGCAGCCCCAGCATTTT.